This T cell receptor (beta chain) was recorded in a study of PD-1 blockade in mismatch repair-deficient tumors. This table comes from immunoSEQ multiplex PCR, and its TCRdb copy is limited to in-frame clones, with some not included. Among roughly 50,000 clones listed, around 80% were seen once. CDR1 SGHRS and CDR2 YFSETQ come from the germline V gene. The CDR3 has 14 amino acids. Trimming left V 5 bases short and J 3 bases short, with 12 bases between. The receptor's source is an adult with mismatch repair-deficient cancer. The sequenced sample was peripheral blood, obtained 4 weeks after starting pembrolizumab. The rearrangement links TRBV5-1 to TRBJ2-1, with D maybe TRBD2 (6 bases). CDR3 DNA sequence: TGCGCCAGCAGTATTAGCGGCCGCTACAATGAGCAGTTCTTC. As protein: CASSISGRYNEQFF.